Below are 18 T cell receptor beta chains sequenced from a single sample in a study of CD8 T cells in Susac syndrome. After extraction with the RNeasy kit, roughly 0.45 to 1 ug of the RNA was reverse transcribed using random hexamers. TCRdb fed the immunoSEQ multiplex PCR reads into MiXCR, producing one record per CDR3 protein. The sample carries some 300,000 distinct CDR3 sequences, about 85% recorded once. Sequenced sample: CD8+ T cells from PBMCs. The receptors here all came from a human donor with multiple sclerosis.

The V gene is TRBV27, the J gene TRBJ1-2; 9 nucleotides align to TRBD1. The CDR3 consists of 17 residues. Germline V gene lookup returns CDR1 MNHEY and CDR2 SMNVEV (reference sequence). Trimming cost V 2 bases and J 4 bases; bases outside gene matches: 11. This chain's CDR3 is CASSLGTGRLRGYGYTF. As DNA, the CDR3 is TGTGCCAGCAGTTTAGGGACAGGGAGACTGAGGGGCTATGGCTACACCTTC.

This clonotype was found once. Relative to the germline gene, one junction end is altered; a read error may explain this. This chain uses TRBV7-9 with TRBJ1-1, with 9 bases matching TRBD1. There are 17 residues in the CDR3. Germline assignment: CDR1 SEHNR and CDR2 FQNEAQ (reference sequence). CDR3 protein: CAGSPDRGALVNTEAFF. CDR3 DNA sequence: TGTGCCGGCAGCCCGGACAGGGGCGCTTTAGTGAACACTGAAGCTTTCTTT.

V usage is TRBV28 and J usage is TRBJ1-5; D remains ambiguous. The germline V gene has CDR1 MDHEN and CDR2 SYDVKM. The CDR3 is 13 amino acids. V lost 6 bases and J lost 5, with 11 bases in between. The CDR3 nucleotides are TGTGCCAGCAGCGCCTCGTGGGATCAGCCCCAGCATTTT. Amino acid sequence: CASSASWDQPQHF.

The chain is built from TRBV28 and TRBJ1-2; TRBD1 matches 7 bases. Germline V lookup: CDR1 MDHEN, CDR2 SYDVKM. The CDR3 is 15 residues long. Trimming removed 3 bases from V and 4 bases from J; junction bases left unmatched: 8. Here the CDR3 reads CASSLAPGQIYGYTF. Written as DNA, the CDR3 is TGTGCCAGCAGTTTGGCCCCGGGACAGATCTATGGCTACACCTTC.

The V call is TRBV15, the J call TRBJ2-1; 8 bases line up with TRBD2. The length of the CDR3 is 16 residues. After removal of 3 bases from V and 4 bases from J, the junction contained 8 bases not matched to a gene. Germline V lookup: CDR1 LNHNV, CDR2 YYDKDF (reference sequence). This CDR3 reads CATSSDPGLGYNEQFF. The CDR3 bases are TGTGCCACCAGCAGTGATCCGGGACTAGGGTACAATGAGCAGTTCTTC.

The rearrangement links TRBV11-2 to TRBJ2-3; no firm D call. The germline V gene encodes CDR1 SGHAT and CDR2 FQNNGV. CDR3 length: 15 amino acids. V was pared by 1 base and J by 4 bases, with 12 bases between. The CDR3 DNA is TGTGCCAGCAGCTTAGCGAGAAGAGCCGCAGATACGCAGTATTTT. This translates into CASSLARRAADTQYF. Combining the CDR3 with reference TRBV11-2 and TRBJ2-3 gives the whole variable domain EAGVAQSPRYKIIEKRQSVAFWCNPISGHATLYWYQQILGQGPKLLIQFQNNGVVDDSQLPKDRFSAERLKGVDSTLKIQPAKLEDSAVYLCASSLARRAADTQYFGPGTRLTVL.

The chain uses TRBV10-3 and TRBJ2-1, with 10 bases identical to TRBD2. The V segment lost 2 bases and the J segment 5 bases; nucleotides outside the gene matches: 6. The CDR3 is made up of 16 amino acids. The germline gives CDR1 ENHRY, CDR2 SYGVKD. The CDR3 coding sequence is TGTGCCATCAGTGAGCTACTAGCGGGATCGGACAATGAGCAGTTCTTC. Protein product: CAISELLAGSDNEQFF.

V is TRBV19 and J is TRBJ2-1; D is unresolved. CDR3 length: 13 amino acids. V was trimmed by 1 base and J by 5 bases, leaving 6 bases between them. CDR1 and CDR2 from the germline V gene are LNHDA and SQIVND (reference sequence). CDR3 loop: CASSIGANNEQFF. The CDR3 nucleotides read TGTGCCAGTAGTATAGGAGCCAACAATGAGCAGTTCTTC.

The V and J genes are TRBV12-3 or TRBV12-4 and TRBJ1-4; D gene ambiguous. The ends were cut back, 0 bases at V and 8 bases at J, with 13 bases in the middle. CDR3 length: 15 residues. The CDR3 DNA is TGTGCCAGCAGTTTAGCGAGCGCAGTCGGGGAAAAACTGTTTTTT. Protein sequence: CASSLASAVGEKLFF.

This rearrangement joins TRBV19 to TRBJ2-1; 9 bases match TRBD2. Germline CDR1 reads LNHDA; CDR2 reads SQIVND (reference sequence). This CDR3 is 15 amino acids long. V lost 3 bases, J lost 9 bases, and 9 bases stayed unmatched. The chain's CDR3 is CASSIPGTSLCEQFF. As DNA, the CDR3 is TGTGCCAGTAGTATCCCCGGGACTAGCTTATGTGAGCAGTTCTTC.

This sequence joins TRBV11-2 and TRBJ2-7; TRBD1 is a possible D gene (6 bases). The CDR3 is 13 amino acids. Trimming pared 3 bases from V and 3 bases from J, leaving 9 bases between. Germline V gives CDR1 SGHAT, CDR2 FQNNGV. This CDR3 is CASSFGRGYEQYF. CDR3 DNA sequence: TGTGCCAGCAGCTTTGGCAGGGGCTACGAGCAGTACTTC.

The CDR3 sequence is CASSSRAPSEGIQYF. The CDR3 DNA reads as TGTGCCAGCAGTTCACGGGCCCCCAGCGAAGGCATTCAGTACTTC. The chain carries TRBV12-3 or TRBV12-4 and TRBJ2-4; D is unclear. The CDR3 contains 15 residues. The V gene lost 4 bases and the J gene lost 9 bases, with 19 bases spanning the gap.

The V and J genes are TRBV6-1 and TRBJ2-5; no definite D call. Germline lookup yields CDR1 MNHNS and CDR2 SASEGT. V lost 9 bases and J 4 bases, leaving 21 bases between the germline ends. The CDR3 runs to 15 residues. CDR3 loop: CASLLRVAGRETQYF. The CDR3 DNA reads TGTGCCAGTCTTCTGCGAGTCGCCGGTCGAGAGACCCAGTACTTC.

The chain employs TRBV27 and TRBJ1-1, with 8 positions matching TRBD1. Germline V gene sequence: CDR1 MNHEY, CDR2 SMNVEV (reference sequence). The CDR3 sequence is 15 residues long. Trimming removed 6 bases from V and 2 bases from J; junction bases left unmatched: 8. DNA for the CDR3: TGTGCCAGCAGCTCCAAGGACAGGGATAACACTGAAGCTTTCTTT. Its translation is CASSSKDRDNTEAFF.

This clonotype appeared once. This chain links TRBV27 with TRBJ2-3; 7 nucleotides line up with TRBD2. The length of the CDR3 is 15 residues. Germline assignment: CDR1 MNHEY and CDR2 SMNVEV (reference sequence). Trimming cost V 6 bases and J 6 bases; bases outside gene matches: 12. This chain's CDR3 is CASSLEGGSPDTQYF. As DNA, the CDR3 is TGTGCCAGCAGCCTGGAGGGCGGGAGCCCCGATACGCAGTATTTT.

The genes are TRBV20-1 and TRBJ2-5, with a weak D call TRBD2 (5 bases). CDR3 length equals 12 residues. Trimming left V 5 bases short and J 9 bases short, with 16 bases between. Germline V gene sequence: CDR1 DFQATT, CDR2 SNEGSKA (reference sequence). The CDR3 nucleotides read TGCAGTGCTCCGAGGAGAGGACTCCCCCAGTACTTC. This sequence encodes CSAPRRGLPQYF.

The rearrangement uses TRBV6-5 and TRBJ2-1, with D uncertain. The CDR3 extends over 15 amino acids. Germline V gene data show CDR1 as MNHEY and CDR2 as SVGAGI. Trimming cost V 6 bases and J 0 bases, with 12 bases left between them. This CDR3 is CASSPYWSSYNEQFF. The CDR3 coding sequence is TGTGCCAGCAGCCCCTACTGGAGCTCCTACAATGAGCAGTTCTTC.

The chain uses TRBV4-1 and TRBJ2-1; 8 bases are a match to TRBD2. Germline V gene sequence: CDR1 MGHRA, CDR2 YSYEKL. The CDR3 has 14 amino acids. The J segment lost 9 bases and the V segment lost 5 bases, leaving 9 bases of the junction unmatched. DNA for the CDR3: TGCGCCAGCAGCTCACGGACTAGCCCCGGTGAGCAGTTCTTC. It codes for CASSSRTSPGEQFF.